Sequencing of this T cell receptor beta chain was carried out in a study of T cells in Graves' hyperthyroidism and ophthalmopathy. Looking at the study overall: The blood sample was taken at first diagnosis, before treatment began.

Germline assignment: CDR1 MNHNS and CDR2 SASEGT. Trimming took 5 bases from V and 9 from J, leaving 17 bases between them. The CDR3 loop spans 15 amino acids. TCR beta CDR3 regions were amplified from RNA. Primed by the HTBI set, a first-round RT-PCR was run on the TCR CDR3. TCRdb recomputed calls from the multiplex PCR reads with MiXCR, one row per CDR3 protein. Of more than 550,000 distinct CDR3 sequences in the sample, roughly 17% were seen once. This clonotype was counted many times. Among the patients, aged 18 to 65, hyperthyroidism was newly diagnosed and had lasted under 2 months. Clinical symptoms, serum thyroxine, TRAb, thyroid ultrasound and orbital computed tomography informed diagnoses. Cells are PBMCs isolated from around 10 ml of fresh blood.

The TCR originated in a man over 45 with Graves' hyperthyroidism. Sequencing input: blood. The V call is TRBV6-1, the J call TRBJ1-6; D is perhaps TRBD1 (6 bases). DNA of the CDR3: TGTGCCAGCAGTACCGGCGGGGGGCAAAGTTCACCCCTCCACTTT. As protein: CASSTGGGQSSPLHF.